These 29 T cell receptor beta chains came from one sample sequenced in a study of identical twins. TCRdb re-called the 5' RACE reads with MiXCR, one entry per CDR3 protein. The sample lists hundreds of thousands of distinct CDR3 sequences; 9% to 15% were seen once. These data were also filed under a second study, of yellow fever vaccine responses in identical twins.

The sample consisted of PBMCs. These receptor sequences come from a woman between 18 and 29 years old in good health.

The V call is TRBV7-2, the J call TRBJ1-1; no reliable D call. The germline V gene has CDR1 SGHTA and CDR2 FQGNSA. The V gene lost 0 bases and the J gene lost 4 bases, with 15 bases spanning the gap. This CDR3 comprises 16 residues. The CDR3 here is CASSLASARGGTEAFF. The CDR3 DNA is TGTGCCAGCAGCTTAGCGTCAGCTCGCGGAGGCACTGAAGCTTTCTTT.

This chain connects TRBV2 to TRBJ2-5; a possible D gene is TRBD1 (6 bases). Germline V gene lookup returns CDR1 SNHLY and CDR2 FYNNEI. The CDR3 is 15 residues long. Trimming left V 2 bases short and J 2 bases short, with 12 bases between. For the CDR3, the DNA is TGTGCCAGCAGTGAATTTCACAGGGCACAAGAGACCCAGTACTTC. Its protein product is CASSEFHRAQETQYF.

The chain combines TRBV5-1 with TRBJ2-3; D gene uncertain. Germline V CDR1 and CDR2: SGHRS, YFSETQ. The CDR3 has 15 amino acids. V gave up 4 bases and J gave up 0 bases, with 12 bases separating them. The CDR3 loop is CASSPHMGSTDTQYF. As DNA, the CDR3 is TGCGCCAGCAGCCCACACATGGGGAGCACAGATACGCAGTATTTT.

Many counts were recorded for this clonotype. The chain combines TRBV20-1 with TRBJ2-7, with a weak D call TRBD2 (6 bases). This CDR3 contains 15 residues. Germline loops: CDR1 DFQATT, CDR2 SNEGSKA (reference sequence). V gave up 1 base and J gave up 6 bases, with 19 bases separating them. The CDR3: CSARAPGLRLGEQYF. CDR3 nucleotide sequence: TGCAGTGCTAGAGCGCCGGGACTGAGGCTAGGCGAGCAGTACTTC.

There are a few counts of this clonotype. The chain has TRBV18 and TRBJ2-1; D gene ambiguous. There are 15 residues in the CDR3. The V end lost 2 bases, the J end lost 0 bases, and 8 bases lay between the germline ends. Germline-derived CDR1 and CDR2 are KGHSH and LQKENI. CDR3 DNA sequence: TGTGCCAGCTCACCAGACGCGAGCTCCTACAATGAGCAGTTCTTC. Its translation: CASSPDASSYNEQFF.

The chain combines TRBV27 with TRBJ2-1, with 9 bases lining up with TRBD2. V shed 1 base and J 2 bases; nucleotides not matched to a gene: 6. CDR3 size: 17 residues. Germline V gene data show CDR1 as MNHEY and CDR2 as SMNVEV (reference sequence). The CDR3 region is CASSLYWREGPYNEQFF. CDR3 nucleotide sequence: TGTGCCAGCAGTTTATATTGGCGGGAGGGCCCCTACAATGAGCAGTTCTTC.

CDR3 DNA sequence: TGCGCCAGCAGCCAAGATGGGGACAGGGGGATATCGGTCTACGAGCAGTACGTC. Protein: CASSQDGDRGISVYEQYV. The chain uses TRBV4-1 and TRBJ2-7, with 11 bases lining up with TRBD1. This CDR3 has 18 amino acids. CDR1 is MGHRA and CDR2 is YSYEKL in the germline V gene. V dropped 0 bases and J dropped 3; count of bases not matched to a gene: 10.

This clonotype was seen many times. The V call is TRBV2, the J call TRBJ2-5, with D perhaps being TRBD1 or TRBD2 (5 bases each). The CDR3 has 14 amino acids. Germline CDR1 reads SNHLY; CDR2 reads FYNNEI. Between the trimmed V and J ends, which lost 4 bases and 4 bases, there was a span of 13 bases. This chain's CDR3 is CASSAGQKVETQYF. Here the CDR3 DNA reads TGTGCCAGCAGTGCGGGGCAAAAAGTAGAGACCCAGTACTTC.

In this sample, this clonotype turned up a few times. The gene calls are TRBV7-3 and TRBJ1-1; 10 positions agree with TRBD1. Germline trimming cut 1 base from V and 2 bases from J; bases unmatched to any gene: 13. The CDR3 spans 19 residues. The V gene's germline CDR1 is SGHTA and CDR2 FQGTGA. The CDR3 region is CASSLRMGTGEFGNTEAFF. The CDR3 coding sequence is TGTGCCAGCAGCTTAAGGATGGGGACAGGGGAATTTGGAAACACTGAAGCTTTCTTT.

CDR3 loop: CSARASGSSSYEQYF. CDR3 bases: TGCAGTGCTAGAGCGAGCGGTTCGAGCTCCTACGAGCAGTACTTC. This rearrangement joins TRBV20-1 to TRBJ2-7; TRBD2 is a possible D gene (5 bases). Trimming pared 1 base from V and 0 bases from J, leaving 13 bases between. Germline values: CDR1 DFQATT, CDR2 SNEGSKA (reference sequence). The CDR3 is 15 amino acids.

V gene TRBV28 combines with J gene TRBJ1-2; 8 nucleotides match TRBD1. The CDR3 contains 15 residues. V gave up 9 bases and J gave up 5 bases; unmatched junction bases: 14. The germline V gene encodes CDR1 MDHEN and CDR2 SYDVKM. The CDR3: CASNSPDRAGYGYTF. Here the CDR3 DNA reads TGTGCCAGTAACTCCCCGGACAGGGCAGGGTATGGCTACACCTTC.

This chain links TRBV12-3 or TRBV12-4 with TRBJ1-5, with D perhaps matching TRBD1 (6 bases). The CDR3 sequence is 17 residues long. V was pared by 1 base and J by 6 bases, with 19 bases between. DNA of the CDR3: TGTGCCAGCAGTTTAGTCCCCCAGGGAACAGGGCTTCAGCCCCAGCATTTT. Protein sequence: CASSLVPQGTGLQPQHF.

This sequence joins TRBV20-1 and TRBJ2-3; D perhaps matches TRBD2 (6 bases). The CDR3 has 14 residues. V lost 6 bases to trimming and J lost 4 bases, with 17 bases between them. CDR1 and CDR2 from the germline V gene are DFQATT and SNEGSKA (reference sequence). The CDR3 DNA sequence: TGCAGTGCCAAGTCGCCACTAGCCGCAGATACGCAGTATTTT. It translates to CSAKSPLAADTQYF.

The V call is TRBV3-1, the J call TRBJ1-2; 8 bases line up with TRBD1. The CDR3 runs to 15 residues. The V segment lost 3 bases and the J segment 4 bases; nucleotides outside the gene matches: 7. Germline V CDR1 and CDR2: LGHDT, YNNKEL (reference sequence). CDR3 nucleotide sequence: TGTGCCAGCAGCCACCAGGACAGGGTGTCCTATGGCTACACCTTC. Amino acid sequence: CASSHQDRVSYGYTF.

This chain joins TRBV27 and TRBJ1-5; D is perhaps TRBD1 (5 bases). With 2 bases removed from V and 7 bases from J, the gap between germline ends came to 15 bases. Germline V lookup: CDR1 MNHEY, CDR2 SMNVEV (reference sequence). The length of the CDR3 is 15 residues. CDR3 sequence reads: CASSLRGREVQPQHF. CDR3 DNA sequence: TGTGCCAGCAGTTTACGGGGCAGGGAAGTGCAGCCCCAGCATTTT.

The CDR3 region has the DNA TGCAGCGTTGACGGGCTAGCTGACCAAGAGACCCAGTACTTC. Protein sequence: CSVDGLADQETQYF. This rearrangement joins TRBV29-1 to TRBJ2-5; a possible D gene is TRBD2 (5 bases). The CDR3 contains 14 residues. The V gene lost 3 bases and the J gene lost 0 bases, with 11 bases spanning the gap. Germline assignment: CDR1 SQVTM and CDR2 ANQGSEA.

This clonotype was detected many times. This rearrangement joins TRBV7-3 to TRBJ1-4; TRBD1 is a possible D gene (5 bases). The germline gives CDR1 SGHTA, CDR2 FQGTGA. Trimming stripped 9 bases from V and 4 bases from J, with 15 bases between. The CDR3 loop spans 14 amino acids. DNA of the CDR3: TGTGCCAGGGCTCAAGGGACTTATAATGAAAAACTGTTTTTT. Translation: CARAQGTYNEKLFF.

This clonotype was counted at least ten times. V gene TRBV7-9 combines with J gene TRBJ2-2; TRBD2 matches at 7 bases. CDR3 length: 16 amino acids. V lost 1 base to trimming and J lost 1 base; unmatched junction nucleotides: 3. Germline loops: CDR1 SEHNR, CDR2 FQNEAQ (reference sequence). The CDR3 DNA is TGTGCCAGCAGCTTAGTCCCTAGCGGGAACACCGGGGAGCTGTTTTTT. Protein: CASSLVPSGNTGELFF.

The chain is built from TRBV6-1 and TRBJ1-5, with D perhaps TRBD1 (5 bases). Looked up from germline, CDR1 is MNHNS and CDR2 is SASEGT. V was clipped by 5 bases and J by 0 bases, with 20 bases between them. The CDR3 extends over 18 amino acids. CDR3 nucleotides: TGTGCCAGCAGTACCGGGGCTGGCGCTGGGTCTAGCAATCAGCCCCAGCATTTT. Its protein is CASSTGAGAGSSNQPQHF.

V and J are TRBV12-3 or TRBV12-4 and TRBJ2-3; D is undetermined. V was trimmed by 2 bases and J by 4 bases, leaving 7 bases between them. The CDR3 runs 13 residues. The CDR3, as DNA: TGTGCCAGCAGTTTATGGAACCCAGATACGCAGTATTTT. Protein product: CASSLWNPDTQYF.

This clonotype was seen a few times. This chain uses TRBV7-8 with TRBJ1-1; 7 nucleotides line up with TRBD1. With 3 bases clipped from V and 4 bases from J, the junction kept 5 bases outside the gene matches. Germline lookup yields CDR1 SGHVS and CDR2 FQNEAQ. CDR3 size: 14 residues. The CDR3 DNA sequence: TGTGCCAGCAGCTTGACAGGGATAGTCACTGAAGCTTTCTTT. As protein: CASSLTGIVTEAFF.

This clonotype was recorded many times. The chain is built from TRBV11-2 and TRBJ2-1; D is ambiguous. Germline lookup yields CDR1 SGHAT and CDR2 FQNNGV. This CDR3 is 13 amino acids long. The V gene lost 5 bases and the J gene lost 5 bases, with 10 bases spanning the gap. CDR3 bases: TGTGCCAGCAGCCCCCGCCAGGACAATGAGCAGTTCTTC. It yields the protein CASSPRQDNEQFF.

In its sample, this clonotype was seen many times. This chain links TRBV6-2 or TRBV6-3 with TRBJ2-7, with no clear D. V lost 4 bases, J lost 0 bases, and 4 bases lay in between. The germline CDR1 and CDR2 sequences are MNHEY and SVGEGT. The CDR3 covers 12 residues. CDR3 sequence (DNA): TGTGCCAGCAGTTCCCGCTCCTACGAGCAGTACGTC. It yields the protein CASSSRSYEQYV.

The chain recombines TRBV28 with TRBJ1-1; perhaps TRBD1 as D (5 bases). The V gene lost 7 bases and the J gene lost 2 bases, with 11 bases spanning the gap. Germline lookup yields CDR1 MDHEN and CDR2 SYDVKM. CDR3 size: 13 residues. CDR3 sequence reads: CASNVGANTEAFF. CDR3 bases: TGTGCCAGCAACGTCGGGGCTAACACTGAAGCTTTCTTT.

This clonotype was seen only a few times. The chain uses TRBV28 and TRBJ2-2; perhaps TRBD1 as D (8 bases). V lost 6 bases and J lost 5, with 16 bases in between. The germline CDR1 and CDR2 sequences are MDHEN and SYDVKM. This CDR3 has 15 residues. CDR3 in DNA: TGTGCCAGCAGCCGAGACAGGGGAGGGACCGGGGAGCTGTTTTTT. Translating gives CASSRDRGGTGELFF.

In this sample, this clonotype turned up a few times. This chain joins TRBV10-3 and TRBJ2-1, with 12 positions matching TRBD2. Germline V gene data show CDR1 as ENHRY and CDR2 as SYGVKD. This CDR3 is 18 amino acids long. V shed 0 bases, J shed 8 bases, and the junction held 11 bases outside the gene matches. The CDR3 bases are TGTGCCATCAGTGAGTCCTGGTCCTCGACTAGCGGGAGCGATGAGCAGTTCTTC. Amino acids: CAISESWSSTSGSDEQFF.

This clonotype was counted at least ten times. CDR3 sequence: CASSRYTDGNQPQHF. The CDR3, as DNA: TGTGCCAGCAGCCGATATACGGACGGGAATCAGCCCCAGCATTTT. The V and J genes are TRBV6-1 and TRBJ1-5; D is unresolved. Trimming shortened V by 6 bases and J by 4 bases, and 16 bases separated the two germline ends. CDR1 is MNHNS, CDR2 SASEGT, per germline. The CDR3 covers 15 residues.

The genes are TRBV9 and TRBJ2-7; TRBD1 aligns across 8 bases. The V segment lost 7 bases and the J segment 1 base; nucleotides outside the gene matches: 10. The CDR3 totals 15 residues. Germline-derived CDR1 and CDR2 are SGDLS and YYNGEE. CDR3 in amino acids: CASAPGGETSYEQYF. CDR3 nucleotide sequence: TGTGCCAGCGCCCCAGGGGGCGAAACTTCCTACGAGCAGTACTTC.

The chain links TRBV7-6 to TRBJ1-6, with D perhaps TRBD1 (5 bases). CDR1 and CDR2 from the germline V gene are SGHVS and FNYEAQ. The CDR3 spans 15 residues. The V and J ends lost 5 bases and 6 bases respectively, with 14 bases between them. The DNA for the CDR3 is TGTGCCAGCAGCCTCCTGGACGGGACTAATTCACCCCTCCACTTT. This codes for CASSLLDGTNSPLHF.